This T cell receptor beta chain was captured by sequencing in a study of CD8+ T cells in alopecia areata. About the research overall: A regimen of oral tofacitinib, 5 to 10 mg twice daily, was given to treated patients.

Stated treatment: oral pan-JAK inhibitor, 5-10 mg twice daily. CD4+ and CD8+ T cells were sorted from PBMCs stained for CD3, CD4 and CD8. V was clipped by 0 bases and J by 3 bases; unmatched bases: 17. The CDR3 spans 19 residues. Per the germline V gene, CDR1 is GTSNPN and CDR2 is SVGIG (reference sequence). Extracted RNA was reverse transcribed, and the resulting cDNA served as sequencing template. TCRdb's copy holds only in-frame clones and misses some; the assay was immunoSEQ multiplex PCR. The data hold about 200,000 clones, with approximately 56% observed a single time. The rearrangement joins TRBV30 to TRBJ1-5, with 7 bases fitting TRBD1. The sample in question was CD4+ T cells sorted from blood, obtained at week 4, from a patient treated with tofacitinib. The clonotype comes from a human donor with alopecia areata. The CDR3 region has the DNA TGTGCCTGGAGTGTCAATCCCCCTGGCCCGGACAGGTTCAATCAGCCCCAGCATTTT. This codes for CAWSVNPPGPDRFNQPQHF.